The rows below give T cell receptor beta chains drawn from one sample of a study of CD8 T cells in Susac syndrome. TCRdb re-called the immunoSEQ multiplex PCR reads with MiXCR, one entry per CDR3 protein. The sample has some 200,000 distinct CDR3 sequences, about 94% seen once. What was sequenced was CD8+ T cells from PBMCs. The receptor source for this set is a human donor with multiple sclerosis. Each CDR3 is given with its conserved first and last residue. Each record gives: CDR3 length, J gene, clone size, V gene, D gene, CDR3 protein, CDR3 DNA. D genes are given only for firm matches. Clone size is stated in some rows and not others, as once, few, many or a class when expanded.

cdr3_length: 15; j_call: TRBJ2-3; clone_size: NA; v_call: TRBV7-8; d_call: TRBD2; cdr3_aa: CASSILWRGADTQYF; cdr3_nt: TGTGCCAGCAGCATCCTGTGGCGGGGGGCAGATACGCAGTATTTT
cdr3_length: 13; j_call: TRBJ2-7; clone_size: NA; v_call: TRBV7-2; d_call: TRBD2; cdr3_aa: CASRSGLMYEQYF; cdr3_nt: TGTGCCAGCAGATCGGGACTAATGTACGAGCAGTACTTC
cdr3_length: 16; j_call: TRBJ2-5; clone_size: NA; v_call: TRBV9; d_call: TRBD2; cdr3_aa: CASSVEERGGGETQYF; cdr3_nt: TGTGCCAGCAGCGTAGAAGAGCGGGGGGGTGGGGAGACCCAGTACTTC
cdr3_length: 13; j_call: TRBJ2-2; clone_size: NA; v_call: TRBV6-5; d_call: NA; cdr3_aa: CASSYRQAGELFF; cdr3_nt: TGTGCCAGCAGTTATCGGCAGGCCGGGGAGCTGTTTTTT
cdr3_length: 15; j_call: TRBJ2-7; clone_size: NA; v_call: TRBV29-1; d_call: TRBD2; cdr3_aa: CSATGTTYSSYEQYF; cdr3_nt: TGTAGCGCCACCGGGACTACCTATAGCTCCTACGAGCAGTACTTC
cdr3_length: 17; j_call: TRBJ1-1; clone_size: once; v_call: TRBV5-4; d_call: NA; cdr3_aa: CASSLEDLPGLYTEAFF; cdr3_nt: TGTGCCAGCAGCTTGGAGGATCTTCCAGGGTTGTACACTGAAGCTTTCTTT
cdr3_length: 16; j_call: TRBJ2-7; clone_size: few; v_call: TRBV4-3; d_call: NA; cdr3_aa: CASSQDRGGVSYEQYF; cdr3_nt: TGCGCCAGCAGCCAAGATCGAGGAGGGGTCTCCTACGAGCAGTACTTC
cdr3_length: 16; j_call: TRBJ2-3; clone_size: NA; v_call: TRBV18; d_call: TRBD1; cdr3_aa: CASSPTGTVSTDTQYF; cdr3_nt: TGTGCCAGCTCACCAACCGGGACAGTAAGCACAGATACGCAGTATTTT
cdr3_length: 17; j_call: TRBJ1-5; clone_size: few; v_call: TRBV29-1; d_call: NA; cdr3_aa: CSVEDRIIRDSNQPQHF; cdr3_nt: TGCAGCGTTGAAGATCGTATTATCCGGGATAGCAATCAGCCCCAGCATTTT
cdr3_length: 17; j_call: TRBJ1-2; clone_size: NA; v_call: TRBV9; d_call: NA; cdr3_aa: CASSEGGGGAPNYGYTF; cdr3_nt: TGTGCCAGCAGCGAGGGAGGAGGAGGGGCTCCTAACTATGGCTACACCTTC
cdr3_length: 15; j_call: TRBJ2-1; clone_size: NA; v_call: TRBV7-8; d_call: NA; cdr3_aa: CASSQGLSADNEQFF; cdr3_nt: TGTGCCAGCAGTCAGGGACTTTCCGCAGACAATGAGCAGTTCTTC
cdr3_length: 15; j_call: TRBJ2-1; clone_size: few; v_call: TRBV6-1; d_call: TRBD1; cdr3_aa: CASSDPGTGYNEQFF; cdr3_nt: TGTGCCAGCAGTGATCCCGGGACAGGGTACAATGAGCAGTTCTTC
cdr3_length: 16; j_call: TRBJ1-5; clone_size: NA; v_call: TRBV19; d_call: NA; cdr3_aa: CASSIQEDYSNQPQHF; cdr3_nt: TGTGCCAGTAGTATCCAGGAGGATTATAGCAATCAGCCCCAGCATTTT
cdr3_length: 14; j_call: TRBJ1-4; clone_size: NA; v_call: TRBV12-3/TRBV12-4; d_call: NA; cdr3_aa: CASSKPLRGEKLFF; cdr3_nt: TGTGCCAGCTCCAAGCCCCTACGGGGTGAAAAACTGTTTTTT
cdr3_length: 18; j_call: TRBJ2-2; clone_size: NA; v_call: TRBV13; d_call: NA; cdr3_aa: CASSLPPTETGNTGELFF; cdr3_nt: TGTGCCAGCAGCTTACCACCAACCGAGACAGGGAACACCGGGGAGCTGTTTTTT
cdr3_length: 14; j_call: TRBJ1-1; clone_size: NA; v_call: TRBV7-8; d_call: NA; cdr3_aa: CASSFRNSLAEAFF; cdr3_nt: TGTGCCAGCAGCTTTCGCAATTCGTTGGCTGAAGCTTTCTTT
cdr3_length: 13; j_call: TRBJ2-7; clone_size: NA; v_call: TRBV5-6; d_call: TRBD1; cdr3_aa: CASTGTGVYEQYF; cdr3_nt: TGTGCCAGCACCGGGACAGGTGTTTACGAGCAGTACTTC
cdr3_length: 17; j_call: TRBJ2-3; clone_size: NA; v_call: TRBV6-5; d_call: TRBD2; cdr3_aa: CASSYRGLAGVGDTQYF; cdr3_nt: TGTGCCAGCAGTTACCGAGGACTAGCGGGGGTTGGAGATACGCAGTATTTT
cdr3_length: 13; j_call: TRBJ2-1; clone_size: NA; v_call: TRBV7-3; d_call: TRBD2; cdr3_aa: CASSRGVSGSRFF; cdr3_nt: TGTGCCAGCAGCCGGGGGGTTAGCGGGAGTCGGTTCTTC
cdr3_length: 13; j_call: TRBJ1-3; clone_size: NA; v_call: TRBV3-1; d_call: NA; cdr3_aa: CASSQGNGNTIYF; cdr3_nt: TGTGCCAGCAGCCAAGGAAACGGAAACACCATATATTTT
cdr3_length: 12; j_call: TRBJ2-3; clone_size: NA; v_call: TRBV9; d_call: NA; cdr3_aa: CASSGNTDTQYF; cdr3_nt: TGTGCCAGCAGCGGGAACACAGATACGCAGTATTTT
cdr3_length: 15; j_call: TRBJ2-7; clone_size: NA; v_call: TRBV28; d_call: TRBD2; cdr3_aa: CASSLLGGDLYEQYF; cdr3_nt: TGTGCCAGCAGTTTACTCGGGGGGGACCTTTACGAGCAGTACTTC